The 17 T cell receptor beta chains listed next were all sequenced from one sample in a study of shared clonotypes between healthy human individuals. The method was immunoSEQ multiplex PCR; TCRdb's version includes in-frame clones alone and lacks a portion of them. Of about 1.5 million clones in the sample, 96% were seen once. The sample comprised naive CD4+ T cells sorted from blood. Noted subset: CD45RA+ positively selected. These receptors came from a man aged 30 to 45 in good health.

The V and J genes are TRBV19 and TRBJ1-1; 7 nucleotides match TRBD1. J gave up 6 bases and V 7 bases, and 8 bases lay outside the gene matches. The CDR3 has 13 residues. From germline, CDR1 is LNHDA and CDR2 SQIVND (reference sequence). The CDR3 DNA follows: TGTGCCAGTAACCTAAAGGGGGCCGCTGAAGCTTTCTTT. Translated, it gives CASNLKGAAEAFF.

The V and J genes are TRBV7-6 and TRBJ2-1; TRBD2 aligns across 7 bases. Germline trimming cut 5 bases from V and 4 bases from J; bases unmatched to any gene: 14. The CDR3 is made up of 17 amino acids. In germline, CDR1 is SGHVS, CDR2 FNYEAQ. DNA of the CDR3: TGTGCCAGCAGCCCACTCCTATCCAGCGGGACGTACAATGAGCAGTTCTTC. This encodes CASSPLLSSGTYNEQFF.

This sequence joins TRBV4-3 and TRBJ1-4; 7 bases are shared with TRBD1. Germline CDR1 and CDR2: LGHNA and YSLEER. The V segment lost 3 bases and the J segment 0 bases; nucleotides outside the gene matches: 13. This CDR3 has 19 residues. CDR3 amino acids: CASSQALRGLGSTNEKLFF. The CDR3 DNA reads TGCGCCAGCAGCCAGGCGTTAAGGGGGCTAGGTTCAACTAATGAAAAACTGTTTTTT.

V usage is TRBV5-4 and J usage is TRBJ2-5, with a tentative D call TRBD2 (6 bases). This CDR3 is 14 amino acids long. Per germline, CDR1 SGHNT and CDR2 YYREEE (reference sequence). V lost 3 bases and J 2 bases, leaving 11 bases between the germline ends. The CDR3 sequence is CASSSGLTQETQYF. CDR3 bases: TGTGCCAGCAGCTCGGGACTGACGCAAGAGACCCAGTACTTC.

V and J are TRBV19 and TRBJ2-1, with TRBD2 matching over 10 bases. The V gene end was trimmed by 3 bases and the J gene end by 0 bases; junction bases not matched to a gene: 14. The germline V gene encodes CDR1 LNHDA and CDR2 SQIVND (reference sequence). This CDR3 is 20 amino acids long. CDR3 bases: TGTGCCAGTAGTATCGCGGCCGGGCTAGCGGGAGCATACTCCTACAATGAGCAGTTCTTC. This encodes CASSIAAGLAGAYSYNEQFF.

The chain uses TRBV29-1 and TRBJ1-2; D not certain. Germline values: CDR1 SQVTM, CDR2 ANQGSEA. The V and J ends lost 4 bases and 7 bases respectively, with 10 bases between them. This CDR3 contains 11 residues. CDR3 nucleotides: TGCAGCGTTGGGACCGTGGGTGGCTACACCTTC. This sequence encodes CSVGTVGGYTF.

The chain combines TRBV6-5 with TRBJ1-1; D is perhaps TRBD1 (6 bases). This CDR3 comprises 15 residues. CDR1 MNHEY and CDR2 SVGAGI come from the germline V gene. Trimming took 4 bases from V and 1 from J, leaving 13 bases between them. In nucleotides, the CDR3 is TGTGCCAGCAGTTCCTCCGGGGGGGCGAACACTGAAGCTTTCTTT. It codes for CASSSSGGANTEAFF.

Note on this clone: Other DNA sequences in the sample encode the same CDR3. This chain uses TRBV9 with TRBJ2-7; 9 positions agree with TRBD1. CDR1 and CDR2 from the germline V gene are SGDLS and YYNGEE. The CDR3 contains 15 residues. The junction had 4 bases not matched to a gene; V was cut back by 0 bases and J by 3 bases. The CDR3 bases are TGTGCCAGCAGCGTAGGTGGGACAGGGATCTACGAGCAGTACTTC. Translating it yields CASSVGGTGIYEQYF.

This chain links TRBV29-1 with TRBJ2-2; no clear D. CDR1 SQVTM and CDR2 ANQGSEA come from the germline V gene. Trimming stripped 4 bases from V and 5 bases from J, with 8 bases between. The CDR3 contains 12 residues. The CDR3 is CSVGQVTGELFF. CDR3 nucleotide sequence: TGCAGCGTTGGTCAAGTAACCGGGGAGCTGTTTTTT.

The gene calls are TRBV6-1 and TRBJ2-5; no firm D call. CDR3 length equals 12 residues. Trimming took 7 bases from V and 5 from J, leaving 11 bases between them. CDR1 is MNHNS, CDR2 SASEGT, per germline. DNA for the CDR3: TGTGCCAGCACCCCCGCGTGGGAGACCCAGTACTTC. Amino acid sequence: CASTPAWETQYF.

J is TRBJ1-2 and V is TRBV18, with a possible D match to TRBD1 (6 bases). The CDR3 loop spans 13 amino acids. CDR1 is KGHSH and CDR2 is LQKENI in the germline V gene. The V and J ends lost 3 bases and 3 bases respectively, with 8 bases between them. The CDR3 DNA sequence: TGTGCCAGCTCACCGGACAGAGACTATGGCTACACCTTC. It encodes CASSPDRDYGYTF. Drawing the rest from reference TRBV18 and TRBJ1-2, the complete variable domain is NAGVMQNPRHLVRRRGQEARLRCSPMKGHSHVYWYRQLPEEGLKFMVYLQKENIIDESGMPKERFSAEFPKEGPSILRIQQVVRGDSAAYFCASSPDRDYGYTFGSGTRLTVV.

The V and J genes are TRBV7-9 and TRBJ2-2, with a tentative D call TRBD2 (5 bases). CDR1 and CDR2 (germline): SEHNR, FQNEAQ (reference sequence). The V end lost 1 base, the J end lost 6 bases, and 9 bases lay between the germline ends. The CDR3 loop spans 14 amino acids. The CDR3 nucleotides are TGTGCCAGCAGCTTAGTGGAGGCGGCCGGGGAGCTGTTTTTT. It codes for CASSLVEAAGELFF. Combining the CDR3 with reference TRBV7-9 and TRBJ2-2 gives the whole variable domain DTGVSQNPRHKITKRGQNVTFRCDPISEHNRLYWYRQTLGQGPEFLTYFQNEAQLEKSRLLSDRFSAERPKGSFSTLEIQRTEQGDSAMYLCASSLVEAAGELFFGEGSRLTVL.

DNA of the CDR3: TGTGCCAGCAGCTTGGGAGGGAGGGAGACCCAGTACTTC. This encodes CASSLGGRETQYF. The chain uses TRBV11-2 and TRBJ2-5; 7 bases are shared with TRBD2. J lost 5 bases, V lost 3 bases, and 3 bases had no gene match. CDR3 length equals 13 residues. Germline CDR1 and CDR2: SGHAT and FQNNGV.

The chain joins TRBV28 to TRBJ1-5, with D hard to call. Germline-derived CDR1 and CDR2 are MDHEN and SYDVKM. Trimming shortened V by 2 bases and J by 4 bases, and 9 bases separated the two germline ends. There are 14 residues in the CDR3. The CDR3 sequence is CASSLAGENQPQHF. Written as DNA, the CDR3 is TGTGCCAGCAGTTTAGCTGGGGAGAATCAGCCCCAGCATTTT.

The rearrangement joins TRBV28 to TRBJ2-7, with unresolved D. Trimming took 0 bases from V and 0 from J, leaving 6 bases between them. CDR3 length equals 14 residues. CDR1 is MDHEN, CDR2 SYDVKM, per germline. The CDR3 loop reads CASSLWATSYEQYF. The CDR3 DNA follows: TGTGCCAGCAGTTTATGGGCAACCTCCTACGAGCAGTACTTC. Filled out from reference TRBV28 and TRBJ2-7, the complete variable domain reads DVKVTQSSRYLVKRTGEKVFLECVQDMDHENMFWYRQDPGLGLRLIYFSYDVKMKEKGDIPEGYSVSREKKERFSLILESASTNQTSMYLCASSLWATSYEQYFGPGTRLTVT.

The chain recombines TRBV9 with TRBJ1-3, with 7 bases fitting TRBD1. The CDR3 has 16 residues. Trimming cost V 1 base and J 0 bases; bases outside gene matches: 4. In germline, CDR1 is SGDLS, CDR2 YYNGEE. The CDR3 region has the DNA TGTGCCAGCAGCGTAAAGGGGGCCCCCTCTGGAAACACCATATATTTT. It translates to CASSVKGAPSGNTIYF. Variable domain in full (rest from reference TRBV9 and TRBJ1-3): DSGVTQTPKHLITATGQRVTLRCSPRSGDLSVYWYQQSLDQGLQFLIQYYNGEERAKGNILERFSAQQFPDLHSELNLSSLELGDSALYFCASSVKGAPSGNTIYFGEGSWLTVV.

The chain links TRBV18 to TRBJ2-7, with 10 positions matching TRBD1. J was trimmed by 0 bases and V by 1 base; bases with no gene match: 6. The CDR3 has 17 residues. CDR1 KGHSH and CDR2 LQKENI come from the germline V gene. Written as DNA, the CDR3 is TGTGCCAGCTCACCACGCGGGACAGGGGCCTACTCCTACGAGCAGTACTTC. This translates into CASSPRGTGAYSYEQYF.